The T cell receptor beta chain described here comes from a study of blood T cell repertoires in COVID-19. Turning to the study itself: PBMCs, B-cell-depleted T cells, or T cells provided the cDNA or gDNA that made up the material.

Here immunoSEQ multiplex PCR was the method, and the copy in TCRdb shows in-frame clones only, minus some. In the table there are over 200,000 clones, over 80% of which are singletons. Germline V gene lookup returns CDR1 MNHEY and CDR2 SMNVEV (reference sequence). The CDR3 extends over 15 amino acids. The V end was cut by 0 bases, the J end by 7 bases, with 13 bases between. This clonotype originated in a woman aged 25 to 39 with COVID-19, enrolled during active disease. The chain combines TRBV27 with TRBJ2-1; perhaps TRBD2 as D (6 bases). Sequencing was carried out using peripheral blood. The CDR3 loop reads CASSLSYLAGNEQFF. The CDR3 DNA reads TGTGCCAGCAGTTTATCGTATCTTGCGGGGAATGAGCAGTTCTTC.